The present T cell receptor (beta chain) was sequenced within a study of T cell responses to AZD1222 COVID-19 vaccine. Study at large: The analysis combined second doses at about 4 or about 12 weeks.

Comment on this clone: Antigen unknown.

The CDR3 consists of 16 residues. Trimming at V came to 6 bases and at J to 1 base, leaving 8 bases not matched to a gene. CDR1 and CDR2 (germline): KGHSH, LQKENI. Repertoires were generated with immunoSEQ multiplex PCR, while TCRdb's copy carries only in-frame clones and drops some. The table has tens of thousands of clones, 84% seen once; the top ten hold around 7.5%. Study-wide results and limits: Just a handful of AZD1222 recipients tested seropositive at baseline.

This clonotype originated in an adult in good health. V usage is TRBV18 and J usage is TRBJ2-3, with TRBD1 identical over 9 bases. The source material was peripheral blood, sampled on day 0 of AZD1222 vaccination. This CDR3 reads CASSSARTGGTDTQYF. CDR3 bases: TGTGCCAGCTCGTCGGCCCGGACAGGGGGCACAGATACGCAGTATTTT.